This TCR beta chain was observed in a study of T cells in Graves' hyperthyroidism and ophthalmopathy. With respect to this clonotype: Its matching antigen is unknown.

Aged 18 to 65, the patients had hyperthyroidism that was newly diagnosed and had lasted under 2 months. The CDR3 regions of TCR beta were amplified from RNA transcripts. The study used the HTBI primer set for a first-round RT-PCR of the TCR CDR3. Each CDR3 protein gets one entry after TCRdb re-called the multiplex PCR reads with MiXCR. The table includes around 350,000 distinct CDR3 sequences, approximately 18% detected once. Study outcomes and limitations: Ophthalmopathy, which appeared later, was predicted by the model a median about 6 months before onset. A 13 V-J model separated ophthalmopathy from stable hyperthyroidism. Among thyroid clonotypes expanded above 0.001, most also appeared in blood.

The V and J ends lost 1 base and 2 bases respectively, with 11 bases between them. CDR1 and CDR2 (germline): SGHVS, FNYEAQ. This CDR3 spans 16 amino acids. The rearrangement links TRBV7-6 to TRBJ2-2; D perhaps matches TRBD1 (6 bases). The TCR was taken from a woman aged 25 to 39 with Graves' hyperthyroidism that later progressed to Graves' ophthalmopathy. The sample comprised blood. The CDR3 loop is CASSLDGQSNTGELFF. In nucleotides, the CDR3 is TGTGCCAGCAGCTTAGACGGACAGAGCAACACCGGGGAGCTGTTTTTT. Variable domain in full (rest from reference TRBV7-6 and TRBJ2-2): GAGVSQSPRYKVTKRGQDVALRCDPISGHVSLYWYRQALGQGPEFLTYFNYEAQQDKSGLPNDRFSAERPEGSISTLTIQRTEQRDSAMYRCASSLDGQSNTGELFFGEGSRLTVL.